This is a list of T cell receptor beta chains from one sample in a study of identical twins. Each CDR3 protein gets one entry after TCRdb re-called the 5' RACE reads with MiXCR. This table has a few hundred thousand distinct CDR3 sequences, roughly 12% appearing once. The data were also submitted as part of a second study, on yellow fever vaccine responses in identical twins.

The sequencing sample was made of CD8+ T cells sorted from blood. The origin of the receptors is a woman between 18 and 29 years old in good health. Both conserved end residues are part of each CDR3. Each record gives: clone size, J gene, D gene, V gene, CDR3 protein, CDR3 DNA. The D gene is left open where the match is weak. Rows may omit the clone size; those that give it use once, few, many or a size class.

abundance: .
j_gene: TRBJ1-5
d_gene: .
v_gene: TRBV6-5
CDR3aa: CASSFEEYSNQPQHF
CDR3nt: TGTGCCAGCAGTTTCGAGGAGTATAGCAATCAGCCCCAGCATTTT

abundance: .
j_gene: TRBJ2-3
d_gene: .
v_gene: TRBV28
CDR3aa: CASSLHGGTDTQYF
CDR3nt: TGTGCCAGCAGTTTGCACGGGGGCACAGATACGCAGTATTTT

abundance: .
j_gene: TRBJ2-7
d_gene: TRBD2
v_gene: TRBV3-1
CDR3aa: CASSTGRTSNYEQYF
CDR3nt: TGTGCCAGCAGCACCGGGAGGACTAGCAACTACGAGCAGTACTTC

abundance: .
j_gene: TRBJ2-1
d_gene: .
v_gene: TRBV5-1
CDR3aa: CASSLGASQEQFF
CDR3nt: TGCGCCAGCAGCTTGGGGGCCAGCCAGGAGCAGTTCTTC

abundance: many
j_gene: TRBJ1-1
d_gene: .
v_gene: TRBV4-1
CDR3aa: CASSQGIQMNTEAFF
CDR3nt: TGCGCCAGCAGCCAGGGAATACAAATGAACACTGAAGCTTTCTTT

abundance: many
j_gene: TRBJ2-2
d_gene: TRBD2
v_gene: TRBV28
CDR3aa: CASSLFASGRSWELFF
CDR3nt: TGTGCCAGCAGTTTATTCGCTAGCGGGAGATCCTGGGAGCTGTTTTTT

abundance: few
j_gene: TRBJ2-2
d_gene: .
v_gene: TRBV2
CDR3aa: CASSTYDTGELFF
CDR3nt: TGTGCCAGCAGTACGTACGACACCGGGGAGCTGTTTTTT

abundance: many
j_gene: TRBJ2-3
d_gene: .
v_gene: TRBV7-9
CDR3aa: CASSRGGGTQYF
CDR3nt: TGTGCCAGCAGCCGCGGGGGCGGTACGCAGTATTTT

abundance: .
j_gene: TRBJ2-1
d_gene: .
v_gene: TRBV6-2/TRBV6-3
CDR3aa: CASSLVEGSHNEQFF
CDR3nt: TGTGCCAGCAGCCTCGTAGAGGGATCCCACAATGAGCAGTTCTTC

abundance: .
j_gene: TRBJ2-1
d_gene: .
v_gene: TRBV7-6
CDR3aa: CASSSDKELYNEQFF
CDR3nt: TGTGCCAGCAGCTCCGACAAGGAACTCTACAATGAGCAGTTCTTC

abundance: .
j_gene: TRBJ2-3
d_gene: TRBD2
v_gene: TRBV27
CDR3aa: CARKTSGSTSTDTQYF
CDR3nt: TGTGCCAGGAAGACTAGCGGGAGTACCAGCACAGATACGCAGTATTTT

abundance: .
j_gene: TRBJ2-1
d_gene: TRBD2
v_gene: TRBV12-3/TRBV12-4
CDR3aa: CASRASGPPYNEQFF
CDR3nt: TGTGCCAGCAGGGCTAGCGGACCACCCTACAATGAGCAGTTCTTC

abundance: few
j_gene: TRBJ2-2
d_gene: TRBD1
v_gene: TRBV7-6
CDR3aa: CASRQDRSTGELFF
CDR3nt: TGTGCCAGCAGGCAGGACAGGAGCACCGGGGAGCTGTTTTTT

abundance: .
j_gene: TRBJ2-2
d_gene: TRBD2
v_gene: TRBV7-9
CDR3aa: CASSPGLSGDTGELFF
CDR3nt: TGTGCCAGCAGCCCGGGACTAAGTGGGGACACCGGGGAGCTGTTTTTT

abundance: many
j_gene: TRBJ2-7
d_gene: .
v_gene: TRBV18
CDR3aa: CASSRPESYEQYF
CDR3nt: TGTGCCAGCTCACGGCCAGAATCCTACGAGCAGTACTTC